What follows is one TCR beta chain and its context. The split of CD4+ cells yielded CD45RA+ naive and CD45RA-negative memory subsets. The data originate from a study of shared clonotypes between healthy human individuals. Study details: The plates for each donor numbered three CD4 naive, three CD4 memory, two CD8 naive and one CD8 memory.

Deep was the level at which the assay was run. The protocol was immunoSEQ multiplex PCR, while the TCRdb copy is restricted to in-frame clones and leaves out a portion. The sample has just over 2,000,000 clones, around 95% seen once; the top ten hold more than 0.1%. The CDR3 is 14 amino acids. The V gene end was trimmed by 6 bases and the J gene end by 3 bases; junction bases not matched to a gene: 4. The germline gives CDR1 MNHNY, CDR2 SVGAGI (reference sequence). Material for sequencing was naive CD4+ T cells sorted from blood. Subset indicated: CD45RA+ positively selected. The receptor's source is a man aged 18-30 years in good health. The V call is TRBV6-6, the J call TRBJ1-2; 10 bases fit TRBD1. CDR3: CASSLGQGHYGYTF. The DNA of the CDR3 is TGTGCCAGCAGCCTGGGACAGGGGCACTATGGCTACACCTTC.